The present entry profiles one TCR beta chain with its context. As originally analysed: Nucleated cell number was recorded as an estimate derived from reference gene primer amplification. Profiling relied on immunoSEQ multiplex PCR, and the TCRdb table lists in-frame clones only, not all of them. Clonal size and the V and J genes are those of that table, whereas D and trimming came from the DNA. Among approximately 72,000 clones listed, more than 80% were seen once. V lost 1 base and J lost 2, with 15 bases in between. CDR1 is MNHEY and CDR2 is SMNVEV in the germline V gene (reference sequence). This CDR3 comprises 18 residues. These data come from a study of blood T cell repertoires in COVID-19. Looking at the study overall: The United States, Italy and Spain provided the acute and convalescent COVID-19 samples. T cells, B-cell-depleted T cells, or PBMCs provided the cDNA or gDNA that served as material.

Material: peripheral blood. This TCR was recovered from a woman older than 75 with active or convalescent COVID-19. The V and J genes are TRBV27 and TRBJ1-6; D perhaps matches TRBD1 (5 bases). Written as DNA, the CDR3 is TGTGCCAGCAGTTTATTACAACAGGCGGGGACCTATAATTCACCCCTCCACTTT. Residues: CASSLLQQAGTYNSPLHF.